The clone carrying this T cell receptor (beta chain) was detected only a few times. The antigen remains unidentified. This record belongs to a study of T-cell memory formation after mild COVID-19. Study results and limitations: In pre-infection memory, a portion of responding clones appeared, which suggested that cross-reactive memory joined. The authors left the SARS-CoV-2 specificity of second-wave clones peaking on day 37 unconfirmed. CM and EM subsets held most contracting CD4+ clones; EMRA held CD8+ ones.

TCRdb itself ran the 5' RACE reads through MiXCR, one entry per CDR3 protein. The table has a few hundred thousand distinct CDR3 sequences, over 15% seen once; the top ten hold more than 20%. This CDR3 is 14 amino acids long. V gave up 3 bases and J gave up 2 bases; unmatched junction bases: 2. Germline CDR1 is MNHNY and CDR2 is SVGAGI (reference sequence). Sequencing input: PBMCs or a T cell subset sorted from them (not recorded which). This chain uses TRBV6-6 with TRBJ2-7; 9 positions match TRBD2. The source is a man aged 18 to 30 who had mild COVID-19 (a few samples of this study predate the infection). Cell type and time point are not known. CDR3 nucleotide sequence: TGTGCCAGCAGTTATAGCGGGGGCACCTACGAGCAGTACTTC. It yields the protein CASSYSGGTYEQYF.